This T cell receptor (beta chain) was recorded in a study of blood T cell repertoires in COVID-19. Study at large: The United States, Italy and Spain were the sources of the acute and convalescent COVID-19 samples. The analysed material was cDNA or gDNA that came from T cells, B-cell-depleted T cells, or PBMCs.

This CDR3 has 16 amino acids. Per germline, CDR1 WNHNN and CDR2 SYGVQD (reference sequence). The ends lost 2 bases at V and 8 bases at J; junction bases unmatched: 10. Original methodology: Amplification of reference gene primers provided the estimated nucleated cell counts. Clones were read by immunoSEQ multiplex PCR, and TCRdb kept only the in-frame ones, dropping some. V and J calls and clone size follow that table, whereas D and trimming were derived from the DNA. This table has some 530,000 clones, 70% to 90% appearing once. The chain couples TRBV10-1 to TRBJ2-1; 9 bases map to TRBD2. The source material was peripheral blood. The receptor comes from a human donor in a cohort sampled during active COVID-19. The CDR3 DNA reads TGCGCCAGCAGTGAGATGAGGCGCGGGAGGGTCGATGAGCAGTTCTTC. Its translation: CASSEMRRGRVDEQFF.